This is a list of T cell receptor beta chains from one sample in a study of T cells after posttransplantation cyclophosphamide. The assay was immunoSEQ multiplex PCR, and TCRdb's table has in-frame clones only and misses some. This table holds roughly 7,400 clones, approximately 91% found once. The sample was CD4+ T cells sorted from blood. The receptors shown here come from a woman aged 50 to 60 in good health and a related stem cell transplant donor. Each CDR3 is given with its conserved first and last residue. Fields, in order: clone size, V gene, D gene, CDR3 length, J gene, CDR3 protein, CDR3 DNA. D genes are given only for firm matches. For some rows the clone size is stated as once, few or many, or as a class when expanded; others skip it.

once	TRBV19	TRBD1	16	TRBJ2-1	CASSMIIGQGNNEQFF	TGTGCCAGTAGTATGATTATCGGACAGGGTAACAATGAGCAGTTCTTC
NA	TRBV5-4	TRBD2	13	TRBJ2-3	CASGTRSTDTQYF	TGTGCCAGCGGGACTAGAAGCACAGATACGCAGTATTTT
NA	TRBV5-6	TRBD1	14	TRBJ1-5	CASSLGQGPQPQHF	TGTGCCAGCAGTTTGGGACAGGGCCCTCAGCCCCAGCATTTT
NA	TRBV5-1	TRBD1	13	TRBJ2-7	CASSAGQGNEQYF	TGCGCCAGCAGCGCCGGACAGGGTAACGAGCAGTACTTC
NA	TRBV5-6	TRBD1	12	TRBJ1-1	CASFLGTGYAFF	TGTGCCAGCTTCCTAGGGACAGGGTACGCTTTCTTT
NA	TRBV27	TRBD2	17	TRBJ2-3	CASSLFGTSGGADTQYF	TGTGCCAGCAGTTTATTCGGGACTAGCGGGGGTGCAGATACGCAGTATTTT
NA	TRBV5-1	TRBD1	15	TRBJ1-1	CASSLGTGVGTEAFF	TGCGCCAGCAGCTTGGGGACAGGGGTAGGCACTGAAGCTTTCTTT
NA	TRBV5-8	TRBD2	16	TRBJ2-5	CASSLPFLAGRETQYF	TGTGCCAGCAGCTTGCCCTTTTTAGCGGGGAGAGAGACCCAGTACTTC
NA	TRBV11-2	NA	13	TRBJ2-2	CASNEANTGELFF	TGTGCCAGCAATGAGGCGAACACCGGGGAGCTGTTTTTT
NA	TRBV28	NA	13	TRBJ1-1	CASITGLNTEAFF	TGTGCCAGCATCACAGGGTTGAACACTGAAGCTTTCTTT
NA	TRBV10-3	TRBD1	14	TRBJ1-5	CAISVGQEDQPQHF	TGTGCCATCAGTGTGGGACAGGAAGATCAGCCCCAGCATTTT
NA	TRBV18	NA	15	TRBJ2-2	CASSPLDTNTGELFF	TGTGCCAGCTCACCACTAGACACGAACACCGGGGAGCTGTTTTTT
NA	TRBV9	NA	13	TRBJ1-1	CASSVEEYTEAFF	TGTGCCAGCAGCGTAGAGGAGTACACTGAAGCTTTCTTT
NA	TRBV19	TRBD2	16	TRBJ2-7	CASSSGLAELSYEQYF	TGTGCCAGTAGTTCGGGACTAGCGGAGCTCTCCTACGAGCAGTACTTC
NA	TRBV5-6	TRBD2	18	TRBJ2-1	CASSLARTSGNSYNEQFF	TGTGCCAGCAGCTTGGCTAGGACTAGCGGGAACTCCTACAATGAGCAGTTCTTC
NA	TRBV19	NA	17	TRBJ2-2	CASSIGTDYSNTGELFF	TGTGCCAGTAGTATAGGGACAGACTATTCGAACACCGGGGAGCTGTTTTTT
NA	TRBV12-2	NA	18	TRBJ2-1	CASGPGELAGGRVDEQFF	TGTGCAAGTGGGCCCGGCGAACTAGCGGGGGGGCGGGTGGATGAGCAGTTCTTC
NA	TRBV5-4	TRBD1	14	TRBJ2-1	CASSSPTGGNEQFF	TGTGCCAGCAGCTCCCCGACAGGGGGCAATGAGCAGTTCTTC
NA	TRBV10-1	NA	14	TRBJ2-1	CASSESVTSNEQFF	TGCGCCAGCAGTGAGTCGGTAACTTCCAATGAGCAGTTCTTC
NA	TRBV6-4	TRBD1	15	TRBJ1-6	CASSAGRQGNSPLHF	TGTGCCAGCAGTGCTGGGCGACAGGGGAATTCACCCCTCCACTTT
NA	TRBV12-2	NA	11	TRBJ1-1	CASRVEGSAFF	TGTGCAAGTCGCGTAGAAGGGAGTGCTTTCTTT
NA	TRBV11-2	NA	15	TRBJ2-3	CASSLRAGYSDTQYF	TGTGCCAGCAGCCTTCGGGCAGGGTACTCAGATACGCAGTATTTT
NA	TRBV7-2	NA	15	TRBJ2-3	CASSGRAGGQDTQYF	TGTGCCAGCAGCGGACGGGCGGGTGGGCAAGATACGCAGTATTTT
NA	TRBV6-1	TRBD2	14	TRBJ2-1	CASSSGGEGNEQFF	TGTGCCAGCAGTTCCGGGGGGGAGGGCAATGAGCAGTTCTTC
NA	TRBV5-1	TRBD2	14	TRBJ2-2	CASSWGLADGELFF	TGCGCCAGCAGCTGGGGACTAGCTGACGGGGAGCTGTTTTTT
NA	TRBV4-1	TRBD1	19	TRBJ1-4	CASSPGQGASGFYNEKLFF	TGCGCCAGCAGCCCTGGACAGGGGGCAAGCGGCTTCTATAATGAAAAACTGTTTTTT
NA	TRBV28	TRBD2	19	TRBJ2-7	CASSYKYSYPGGFTYEQYF	TGTGCCAGCAGTTACAAATACTCCTATCCGGGAGGATTCACCTACGAGCAGTACTTC
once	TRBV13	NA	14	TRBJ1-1	CASSPGLSSTEAFF	TGTGCCAGCAGCCCCGGACTATCCTCCACTGAAGCTTTCTTT
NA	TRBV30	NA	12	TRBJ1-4	CAWSQQGEKLFF	TGTGCCTGGAGTCAGCAGGGTGAAAAACTGTTTTTT
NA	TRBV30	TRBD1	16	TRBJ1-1	CAWSVQDRAVNTEAFF	TGTGCCTGGAGTGTACAGGACAGGGCCGTGAACACTGAAGCTTTCTTT
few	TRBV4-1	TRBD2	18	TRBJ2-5	CASSQDNLSGGAGETQYF	TGCGCCAGCAGCCAAGATAATCTTAGCGGGGGGGCAGGTGAGACCCAGTACTTC
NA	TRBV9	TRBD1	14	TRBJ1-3	CASSPTGSGNTIYF	TGTGCCAGCAGCCCGACAGGGTCTGGAAACACCATATATTTT
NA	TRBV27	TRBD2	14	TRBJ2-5	CASSFRGGGETQYF	TGTGCCAGCAGTTTCCGGGGGGGTGGGGAGACCCAGTACTTC
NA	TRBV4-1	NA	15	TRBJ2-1	CASSQERGLYNEQFF	TGCGCCAGCAGCCAAGAACGGGGACTTTACAATGAGCAGTTCTTC
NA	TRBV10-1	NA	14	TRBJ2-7	CASKAAGSSYEQYF	TGCGCCAGCAAAGCCGCGGGAAGCTCCTACGAGCAGTACTTC
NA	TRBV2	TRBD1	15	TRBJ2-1	CASSEGLLRDRGYFF	TGTGCCAGCAGTGAAGGTCTACTTAGAGACAGGGGATACTTCTTC
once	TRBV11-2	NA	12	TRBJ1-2	CASSLDLYGYTF	TGTGCCAGCAGCTTAGATTTATATGGCTACACCTTC
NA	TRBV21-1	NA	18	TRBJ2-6	CASSKAFEKSSGANVLTF	TGTGCCAGCAGCAAAGCCTTTGAGAAAAGCTCTGGGGCCAACGTCCTGACTTTC
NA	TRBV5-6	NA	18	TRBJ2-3	CASSLVVAWQGGADTQYF	TGTGCCAGCAGCTTGGTCGTAGCGTGGCAGGGGGGCGCAGATACGCAGTATTTT
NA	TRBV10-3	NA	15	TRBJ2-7	CAISESSTGTYEQYF	TGTGCCATCAGTGAGTCGTCAACAGGAACCTACGAGCAGTACTTC
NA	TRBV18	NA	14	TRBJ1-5	CASSPGRANQPQHF	TGTGCCAGCTCACCAGGGAGGGCCAATCAGCCCCAGCATTTT
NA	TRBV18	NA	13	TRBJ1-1	CASSGGWNTEAFF	TGTGCCAGCTCAGGGGGGTGGAACACTGAAGCTTTCTTT
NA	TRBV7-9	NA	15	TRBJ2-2	CASSPPGQGSGELFF	TGTGCCAGCAGCCCCCCAGGTCAGGGGTCCGGGGAGCTGTTTTTT
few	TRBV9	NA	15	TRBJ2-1	CASSADGALGGEQFF	TGTGCCAGCAGTGCAGACGGGGCATTGGGGGGTGAGCAGTTCTTC
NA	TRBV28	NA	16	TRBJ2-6	CASSERGGAGANVLTF	TGTGCCAGCAGCGAGAGGGGGGGTGCTGGGGCCAACGTCCTGACTTTC
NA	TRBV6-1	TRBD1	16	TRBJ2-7	CASSEDAGTGSYEQYF	TGTGCCAGCAGTGAAGATGCCGGGACAGGATCCTACGAGCAGTACTTC
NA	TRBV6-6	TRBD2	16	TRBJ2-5	CASTPGGGRAQETQYF	TGTGCCAGCACCCCCGGGGGGGGCCGAGCCCAAGAGACCCAGTACTTC
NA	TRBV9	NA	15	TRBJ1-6	CASTTDSSYNSPLHF	TGTGCCAGCACCACAGACAGCTCCTATAATTCACCCCTCCACTTT
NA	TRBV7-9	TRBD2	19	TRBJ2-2	CATNPRGLAGGIDTGELFF	TGTGCCACGAACCCAAGAGGGCTAGCGGGAGGGATTGACACCGGGGAGCTGTTTTTT
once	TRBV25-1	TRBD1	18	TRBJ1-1	CASSAPPGTGGADTEAFF	TGTGCCAGCAGTGCCCCTCCGGGGACAGGGGGCGCGGACACTGAAGCTTTCTTT